This T cell receptor (beta chain) was identified during a study of cytomegalovirus exposure and HLA in healthy donors. Overall study context: Tens of millions of unique TCRs, all from HLA-typed donors, were included in an early release of the data.

The PCR ran on 60 Vbeta and 13 Jbeta primers. Sequencing used immunoSEQ multiplex PCR; TCRdb keeps in-frame clones, though not all of them. The data contain 110,000 to 150,000 clones, approximately 9% of them singletons. This CDR3 is 16 amino acids long. Germline CDR1 MDHEN, CDR2 SYDVKM. The junction had 11 bases not matched to a gene; V was cut back by 3 bases and J by 7 bases. This clone has only a few counts. What it recognizes is unknown. Whole-study results and caveats: Immune exposure information comprised only CMV serostatus. According to a later analysis, donors in an Asian-associated ancestry cluster reportedly had fewer N-insertions than the roughly 720-donor mean.

The TCR sequence derives from a male donor in good health and CMV-seronegative. The sample taken for sequencing was PBMCs. The chain is built from TRBV28 and TRBJ1-4; the match to TRBD1 covers 7 bases. CDR3 protein: CASSFLEGAFGEKLFF. CDR3 coding DNA: TGTGCCAGCAGTTTTCTTGAGGGGGCGTTTGGTGAAAAACTGTTTTTT.